Listed below are T cell receptor beta chains from one sample, sequenced in a study of blood T cell repertoires in COVID-19. Only in-frame clones appear in the TCRdb table, and some are missing; sequencing was by immunoSEQ multiplex PCR. Found here are some 210,000 clones, around 82% of them singletons; the top ten hold about 12%. Sequencing input: peripheral blood. The origin of the receptors is a woman aged 40 to 55 with acute or convalescent COVID-19. Each CDR3 is given with its conserved first and last residue. A D gene is named only where the DNA matches it firmly. Expanded clones are given a class, and other clones once, few, many or no size at all.

D	V	size	J	CDR3	DNA
NA	TRBV23-1	once	TRBJ1-5	CASSPRGPLYSNQPQHF	TGCGCCAGCAGTCCCAGGGGTCCCCTATATAGCAATCAGCCCCAGCATTTT
NA	TRBV5-4	NA	TRBJ1-1	CASSLGGDRVTEAFF	TGTGCCAGCAGCTTGGGGGGGGATAGGGTCACTGAAGCTTTCTTT
NA	TRBV5-8	NA	TRBJ1-2	CASSPRVGYTF	TGTGCCAGCAGCCCTCGCGTGGGCTACACCTTC
TRBD1	TRBV5-6	NA	TRBJ1-1	CASSFRQGLTERTEAFF	TGTGCCAGCAGCTTTCGACAGGGCCTAACAGAGAGGACTGAAGCTTTCTTT
NA	TRBV7-8	NA	TRBJ2-1	CASSPRVGPESRDEQFF	TGTGCCAGCAGCCCCAGGGTGGGGCCAGAGAGCCGCGATGAGCAGTTCTTC
TRBD1	TRBV11-2	NA	TRBJ1-2	CASSPRDRGDYGYTF	TGTGCCAGCAGCCCCCGGGACAGGGGAGACTATGGCTACACCTTC
NA	TRBV7-3	once	TRBJ1-2	CASSLGGDYGYTF	TGTGCCAGCAGCTTAGGCGGCGACTATGGCTACACCTTC
NA	TRBV6-1	NA	TRBJ1-5	CASSEGTHQPQHF	TGTGCCAGCAGTGAGGGGACTCATCAGCCCCAGCATTTT
TRBD2	TRBV11-2	NA	TRBJ2-3	CASRLGWVAGDSHRDTQYF	TGTGCCAGCAGATTGGGATGGGTAGCGGGAGATAGTCATAGGGATACGCAGTATTTT
TRBD2	TRBV3-1/TRBV3-2	NA	TRBJ2-5	CASSPRLRRASGRAETQYF	TGTGCCAGCAGCCCTCGACTCAGGAGGGCTAGCGGGAGGGCCGAGACCCAGTACTTC
TRBD1	TRBV4-1	NA	TRBJ2-7	CASSQDLGQGFSGLYEQYF	TGCGCCAGCAGCCAAGATCTGGGACAGGGGTTCTCCGGCCTCTACGAGCAGTACTTC
TRBD1	TRBV10-2	few	TRBJ1-2	CASSGTGPNYGYTF	TGCGCCAGCAGTGGGACAGGGCCGAACTATGGCTACACCTTC
NA	TRBV19	NA	TRBJ1-4	CASSTRFLATNEKLFF	TGTGCCAGTAGTACCCGATTCTTAGCAACTAATGAAAAACTGTTTTTT